The rows below give T cell receptor beta chains drawn from one sample of a study of post-analysis software for immune sequencing data. Via MiXCR, TCRdb re-called the PCR reads, giving one row per CDR3 protein. The sample contains more than 500,000 distinct CDR3 sequences, around 36% of which appear only once. Sequencing input: blood. The source of these receptors is a girl under 18 with multiple sclerosis. Both conserved end residues are trimmed from each CDR3.

TRBV15,ATSRGDEQF
TRBV7-3,ASSLRTGAHTGELF
TRBV5-1,ASSGRQGWSDGYT
TRBV5-5,ASSSTPGLNTDTQY
TRBV6-5,ASSLGQGNNYGYT
TRBV6-5,ASRDQQGKNTIY
TRBV5-1,ASSLGGAVAEIQY
TRBV12-3/TRBV12-4,ASSTSDASYEQY
TRBV29-1,SVEDPRGPNEKLF
TRBV20-1,SARKDRRGSYEQY
TRBV18,ASSPDRVHEQY
TRBV20-1,SADNRQGNGYT
TRBV5-1,ASSLARLAQRQETQY
TRBV12-3/TRBV12-4,ASRNRASGGAHNEQF
TRBV10-3,AIRAAIGTGDLNYGYT
TRBV5-1,ASSLGTKPPASTDTQY
TRBV12-3/TRBV12-4,ASSPALIYGYT
TRBV5-1,ASSETGTGGPDTQY
TRBV11-2,ASSPGTSGGETQY
TRBV28,ASSSPLRGGPSKTGELF
TRBV21-1,ASSKDDRWMGETQY
TRBV29-1,SVGTGGLNTEAF
TRBV18,ASSLHGTGWLNTEAF
TRBV20-1,SARGPGSRQTQY
TRBV12-3/TRBV12-4,ASSGIRGWGFNEQF
TRBV7-9,ASSLASSGSYNEQF
TRBV20-1,SASVKTETNYGYT
TRBV20-1,SARELAGAHTDTQY
TRBV28,ASSSTPVAGYGYT
TRBV12-3/TRBV12-4,ASSLRRGVSTDTQY